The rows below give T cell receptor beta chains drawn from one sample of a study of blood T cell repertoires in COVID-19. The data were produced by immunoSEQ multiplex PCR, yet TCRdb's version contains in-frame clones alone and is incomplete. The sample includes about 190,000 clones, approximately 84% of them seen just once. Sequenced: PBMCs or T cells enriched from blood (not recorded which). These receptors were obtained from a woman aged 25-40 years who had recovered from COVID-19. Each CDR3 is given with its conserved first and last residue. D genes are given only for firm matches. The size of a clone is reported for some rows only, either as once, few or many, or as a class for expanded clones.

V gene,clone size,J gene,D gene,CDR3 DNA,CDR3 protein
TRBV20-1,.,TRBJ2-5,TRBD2,TGCAGTGCTAGTACTAGCGGGAGGGCCCCAGAGACCCAGTACTTC,CSASTSGRAPETQYF
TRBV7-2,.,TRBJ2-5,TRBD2,TGTGCCAGCAGCCAGACTAGCGGGGGGACTATGGGATCCGGGACCCAGTACTTC,CASSQTSGGTMGSGTQYF
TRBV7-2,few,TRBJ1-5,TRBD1,TGTGCCAGCAGCCTTACTTCACAGGGGGCGCAGCCCCAGCATTTT,CASSLTSQGAQPQHF
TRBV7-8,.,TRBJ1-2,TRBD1,TGTGCCAGCAGCTTAGAGGGACAGGGGGTCGGCTACACCTTC,CASSLEGQGVGYTF
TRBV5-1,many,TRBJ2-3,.,TGCGCCAGCAGCTTGCCTACAGGTACTAGCACAGATACGCAGTATTTT,CASSLPTGTSTDTQYF
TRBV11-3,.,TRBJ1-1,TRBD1,TGTGCCAGCAGCACAGGACAGGGTTACACTGAAGCTTTCTTT,CASSTGQGYTEAFF
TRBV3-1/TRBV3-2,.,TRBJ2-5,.,TGTGCCAGCAGCCAAGGTACGGGATCGAGGGAGACCCAGTACTTC,CASSQGTGSRETQYF
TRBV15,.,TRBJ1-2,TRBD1,TGTGCCACCAGCACTAGTTGGACAGGGACACCTGATGACTATGGCTACACCTTC,CATSTSWTGTPDDYGYTF
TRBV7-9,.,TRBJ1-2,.,TGTGCCAGCAGCTTAGACAGCGGTAACTATGGCTACACCTTC,CASSLDSGNYGYTF
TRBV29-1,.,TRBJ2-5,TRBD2,TGCAGCGTTGTAGGAGTAGCGGGAGAACTCGGGGAGACCCAGTACTTC,CSVVGVAGELGETQYF
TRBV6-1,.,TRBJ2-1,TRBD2,TGTGCCAGCAGTGAGGTGGGACTAGGGCGAGTTGAGCAGTTCTTC,CASSEVGLGRVEQFF
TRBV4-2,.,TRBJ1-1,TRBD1,TGTGCCAGCAGCCTCGACGGCGACAGGGGCGCTGAAGCTTTCTTT,CASSLDGDRGAEAFF
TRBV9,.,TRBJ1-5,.,TGTGCCAGCAGCGCCGAGGCAGGGTACAATCAGCCCCAGCATTTT,CASSAEAGYNQPQHF
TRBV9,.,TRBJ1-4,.,TGTGCCAGCAGCGTAGCCGGGTCAATAAATGAAAAACTGTTTTTT,CASSVAGSINEKLFF
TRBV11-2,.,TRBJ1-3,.,TGTGCCAGCAGCTGGGACAAGGCAAACACCATATATTTT,CASSWDKANTIYF
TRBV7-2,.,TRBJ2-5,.,TGTGCCAGCAGCCCAAGCTCCCAGACCCAGTACTTC,CASSPSSQTQYF
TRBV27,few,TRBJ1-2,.,TGTGCCAGCAGTTTATCAGGGGCGTACGGTGGCTACACCTTC,CASSLSGAYGGYTF
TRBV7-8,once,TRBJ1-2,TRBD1,TGTGCCAGCAGCCAATGGACAGGAGTAAACTATGGCTACACCTTC,CASSQWTGVNYGYTF
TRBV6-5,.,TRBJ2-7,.,TGTGCCAGCAGTTATGGGCGAAGCTCCTACGAGCAGTACTTC,CASSYGRSSYEQYF
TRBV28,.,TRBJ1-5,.,TGTGCCAGCCTTAAGAGGGGCAGGGGTCAGCCCCAGCATTTT,CASLKRGRGQPQHF
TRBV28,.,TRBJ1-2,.,TGTGCCACCCTGGGGCGGGGGGATCCAGGCTATGGCTACACCTTC,CATLGRGDPGYGYTF
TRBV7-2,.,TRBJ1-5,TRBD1,TGTGCCAGCAGCCGGGACAGCAATAGCAATCAGCCCCAGCATTTT,CASSRDSNSNQPQHF